This TCR beta chain comes out of a study of cytomegalovirus exposure and HLA in healthy donors. Whole-study results and caveats: Most likely, a cluster of highly shared sequence variants arose as a sequencing artifact. Upon later analysis, TCR association rates were observed to vary by HLA locus, being highest for DRB1 and lowest for HLA-C.

Trimming took 4 bases from V and 7 from J; bases not matched to a gene: 7. The CDR3 runs to 14 residues. Germline V CDR1 and CDR2: MGHDK, SYGVNS. As to this clone: As yet, its antigen is unknown.

The PCR used 60 Vbeta and 13 Jbeta primers. Repertoires were generated with immunoSEQ multiplex PCR, while TCRdb's copy carries only in-frame clones and drops some. The sample consists of roughly 150,000 clones, 75% of them appearing once. The sequencing sample was made of PBMCs. The rearrangement uses TRBV25-1 and TRBJ2-1, with 7 positions matching TRBD1. The origin of this receptor is a man aged 25 to 45 in good health and CMV-seronegative. CDR3: CASSVAGDSNEQFF. CDR3 DNA: TGTGCCAGCAGTGTGGCAGGGGACAGTAATGAGCAGTTCTTC.